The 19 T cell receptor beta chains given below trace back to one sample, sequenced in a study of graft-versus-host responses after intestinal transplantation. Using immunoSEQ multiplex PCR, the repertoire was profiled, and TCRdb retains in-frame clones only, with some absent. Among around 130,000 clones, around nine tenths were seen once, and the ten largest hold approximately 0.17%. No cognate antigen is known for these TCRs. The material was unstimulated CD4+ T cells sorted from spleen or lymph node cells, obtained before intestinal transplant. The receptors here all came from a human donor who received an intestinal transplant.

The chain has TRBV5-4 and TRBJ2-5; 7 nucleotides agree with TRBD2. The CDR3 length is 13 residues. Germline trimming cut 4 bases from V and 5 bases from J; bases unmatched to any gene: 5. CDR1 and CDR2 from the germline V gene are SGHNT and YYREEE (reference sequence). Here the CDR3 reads CASSLGGSETQYF. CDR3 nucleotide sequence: TGTGCCAGCAGCCTGGGGGGGTCGGAGACCCAGTACTTC. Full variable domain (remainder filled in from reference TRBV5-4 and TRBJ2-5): ETGVTQSPTHLIKTRGQQVTLRCSSQSGHNTVSWYQQALGQGPQFIFQYYREEENGRGNFPPRFSGLQFPNYSSELNVNALELDDSALYLCASSLGGSETQYFGPGTRLLVL.

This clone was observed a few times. CDR3 sequence: CASSPGPGNTIYF. The CDR3 region has the DNA TGCGCCAGCAGTCCGGGGCCTGGAAACACCATATATTTT. This chain links TRBV10-1 with TRBJ1-3; possible D gene TRBD1, 5 bases. The CDR3 contains 13 residues. The V gene lost 5 bases and the J gene lost 2 bases, with 7 bases spanning the gap. Per the germline V gene, CDR1 is WNHNN and CDR2 is SYGVQD (reference sequence).

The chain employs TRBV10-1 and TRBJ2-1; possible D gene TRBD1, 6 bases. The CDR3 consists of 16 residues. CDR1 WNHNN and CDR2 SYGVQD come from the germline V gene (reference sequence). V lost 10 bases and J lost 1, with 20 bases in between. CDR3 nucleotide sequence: TGCGCCAACCTCCAACAGGGTTCCTCATCCTACAATGAGCAGTTCTTC. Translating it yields CANLQQGSSSYNEQFF.

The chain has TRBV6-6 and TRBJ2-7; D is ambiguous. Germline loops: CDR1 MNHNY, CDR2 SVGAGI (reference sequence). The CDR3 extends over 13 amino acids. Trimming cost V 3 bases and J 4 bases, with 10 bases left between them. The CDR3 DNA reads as TGTGCCAGCAGTTATGATGAGGATTACGAGCAGTACTTC. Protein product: CASSYDEDYEQYF.

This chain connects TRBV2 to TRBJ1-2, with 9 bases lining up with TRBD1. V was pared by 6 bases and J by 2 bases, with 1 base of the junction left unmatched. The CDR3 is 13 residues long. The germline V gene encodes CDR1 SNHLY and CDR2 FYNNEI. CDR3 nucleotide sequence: TGTGCCAGCAGCGGACAGGGGAACTATGGCTACACCTTC. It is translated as CASSGQGNYGYTF. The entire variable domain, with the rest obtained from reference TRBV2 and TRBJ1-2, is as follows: EPEVTQTPSHQVTQMGQEVILRCVPISNHLYFYWYRQILGQKVEFLVSFYNNEISEKSEIFDDQFSVERPDGSNFTLKIRSTKLEDSAMYFCASSGQGNYGYTFGSGTRLTVV.

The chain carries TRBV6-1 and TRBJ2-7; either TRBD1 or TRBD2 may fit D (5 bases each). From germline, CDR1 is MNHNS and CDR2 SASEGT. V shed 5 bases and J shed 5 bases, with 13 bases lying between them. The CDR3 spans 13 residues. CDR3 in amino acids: CASSNTRGHEQYF. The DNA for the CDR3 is TGTGCCAGCAGTAACACTAGGGGCCACGAGCAGTACTTC.

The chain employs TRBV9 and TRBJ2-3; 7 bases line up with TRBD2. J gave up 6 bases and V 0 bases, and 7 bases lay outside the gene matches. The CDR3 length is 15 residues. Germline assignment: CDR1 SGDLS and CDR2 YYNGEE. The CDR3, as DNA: TGTGCCAGCAGCGTAGGGAACGGGGGGACCGATACGCAGTATTTT. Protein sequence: CASSVGNGGTDTQYF.

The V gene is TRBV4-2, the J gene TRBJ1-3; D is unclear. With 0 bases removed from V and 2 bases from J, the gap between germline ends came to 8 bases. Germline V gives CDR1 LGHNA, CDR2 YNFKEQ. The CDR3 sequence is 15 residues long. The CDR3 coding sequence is TGTGCCAGCAGCCAAGATGACGAGACTGGAAACACCATATATTTT. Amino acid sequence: CASSQDDETGNTIYF.

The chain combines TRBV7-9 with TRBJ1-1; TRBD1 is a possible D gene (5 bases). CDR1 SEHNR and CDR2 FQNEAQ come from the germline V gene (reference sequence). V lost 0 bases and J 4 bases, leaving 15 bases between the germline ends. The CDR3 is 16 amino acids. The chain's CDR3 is CASSLAGGGLSTEAFF. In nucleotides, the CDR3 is TGTGCCAGCAGCTTAGCTGGGGGGGGATTGTCCACTGAAGCTTTCTTT.

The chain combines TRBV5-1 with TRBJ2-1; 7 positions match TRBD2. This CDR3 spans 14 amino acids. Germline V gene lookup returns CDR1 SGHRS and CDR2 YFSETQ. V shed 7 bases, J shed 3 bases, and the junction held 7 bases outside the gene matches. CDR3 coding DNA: TGCGCCAGCGGGGAGGGGCTCAACTACAATGAGCAGTTCTTC. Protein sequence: CASGEGLNYNEQFF.

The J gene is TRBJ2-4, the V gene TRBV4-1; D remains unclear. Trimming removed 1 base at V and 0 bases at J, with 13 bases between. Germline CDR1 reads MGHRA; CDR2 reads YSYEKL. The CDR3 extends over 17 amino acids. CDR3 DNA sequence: TGCGCCAGCAGCCAAGCAGTGACACCGATAGCCAAAAACATTCAGTACTTC. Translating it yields CASSQAVTPIAKNIQYF.

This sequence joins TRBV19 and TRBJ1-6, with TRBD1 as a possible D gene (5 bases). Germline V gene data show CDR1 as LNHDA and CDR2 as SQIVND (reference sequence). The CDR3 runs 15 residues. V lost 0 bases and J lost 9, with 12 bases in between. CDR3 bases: TGTGCCAGTAGTATAGAGGGCAGGGCTGTTTCACCCCTCCACTTT. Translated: CASSIEGRAVSPLHF.

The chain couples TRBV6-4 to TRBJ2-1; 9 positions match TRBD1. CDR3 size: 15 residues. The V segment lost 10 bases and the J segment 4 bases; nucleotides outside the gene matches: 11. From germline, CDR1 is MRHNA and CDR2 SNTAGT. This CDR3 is CANPERGQGYNEQFF. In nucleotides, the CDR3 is TGTGCCAACCCAGAGAGGGGACAGGGTTACAATGAGCAGTTCTTC.

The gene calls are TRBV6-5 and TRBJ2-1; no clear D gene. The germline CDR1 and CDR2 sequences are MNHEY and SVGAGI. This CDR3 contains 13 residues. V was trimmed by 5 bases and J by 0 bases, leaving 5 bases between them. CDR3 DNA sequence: TGTGCCAGCAGTGTAGTCTCCTACAATGAGCAGTTCTTC. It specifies CASSVVSYNEQFF.

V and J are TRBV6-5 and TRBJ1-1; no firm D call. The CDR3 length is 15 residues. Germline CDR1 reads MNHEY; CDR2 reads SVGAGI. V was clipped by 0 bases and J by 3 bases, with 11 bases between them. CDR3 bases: TGTGCCAGCAGTTACTCCAGTAATTCGGACACTGAAGCTTTCTTT. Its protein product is CASSYSSNSDTEAFF.

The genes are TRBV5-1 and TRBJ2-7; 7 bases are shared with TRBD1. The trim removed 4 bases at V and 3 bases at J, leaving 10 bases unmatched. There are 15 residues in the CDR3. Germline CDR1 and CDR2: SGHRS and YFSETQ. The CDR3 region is CASSKGTARLYEQYF. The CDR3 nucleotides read TGCGCCAGCAGCAAAGGGACAGCGAGACTCTACGAGCAGTACTTC.

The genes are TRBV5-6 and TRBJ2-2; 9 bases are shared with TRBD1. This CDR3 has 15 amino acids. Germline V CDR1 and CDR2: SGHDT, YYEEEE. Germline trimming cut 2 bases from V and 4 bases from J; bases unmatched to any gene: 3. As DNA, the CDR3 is TGTGCCAGCAGCTTAGGACAGGGGAGCACCGGGGAGCTGTTTTTT. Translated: CASSLGQGSTGELFF.

In nucleotides, the CDR3 is TGCAGCGTTGCTAGGGGGGTGAACACTGAAGCTTTCTTT. The encoded protein is CSVARGVNTEAFF. This chain joins TRBV29-1 and TRBJ1-1, with a weak D call TRBD1 (6 bases). The ends were cut back, 4 bases at V and 0 bases at J, with 9 bases in the middle. This CDR3 is built from 13 residues. Looked up from germline, CDR1 is SQVTM and CDR2 is ANQGSEA.

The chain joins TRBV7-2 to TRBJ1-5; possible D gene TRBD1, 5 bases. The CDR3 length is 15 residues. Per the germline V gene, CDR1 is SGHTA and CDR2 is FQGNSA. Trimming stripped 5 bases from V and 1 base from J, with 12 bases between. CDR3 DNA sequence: TGTGCCAGCAGCCCCGGGACTGGGAGCAATCAGCCCCAGCATTTT. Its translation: CASSPGTGSNQPQHF.